This T cell receptor beta chain emerged from a study of T cells in Graves' hyperthyroidism and ophthalmopathy. The CDR3 extends over 16 amino acids. V shed 6 bases and J 4 bases; nucleotides not matched to a gene: 15. The germline V gene has CDR1 DFQATT and CDR2 SNEGSKA (reference sequence). This clonotype was seen a few times. Amplified TCR beta CDR3 regions came from RNA transcripts. When the TCR CDR3 underwent first-round RT-PCR, the HTBI primer set was used. TCRdb passed the multiplex PCR reads through MiXCR, listing each CDR3 protein once. Here the sample spans 500,000 to 700,000 distinct CDR3 sequences, approximately 15% being singletons. Absent ophthalmopathy progression within 18 months defined stable Graves' hyperthyroidism.

The receptor was derived from a woman younger than 30 with Graves' hyperthyroidism. The rearrangement joins TRBV20-1 to TRBJ1-3; 7 nucleotides align to TRBD1. The sequenced sample was blood. The CDR3 loop reads CSATTGTAPGGNTIYF. In DNA form, the CDR3 reads TGCAGTGCGACCACCGGGACAGCCCCGGGAGGAAACACCATATATTTT.